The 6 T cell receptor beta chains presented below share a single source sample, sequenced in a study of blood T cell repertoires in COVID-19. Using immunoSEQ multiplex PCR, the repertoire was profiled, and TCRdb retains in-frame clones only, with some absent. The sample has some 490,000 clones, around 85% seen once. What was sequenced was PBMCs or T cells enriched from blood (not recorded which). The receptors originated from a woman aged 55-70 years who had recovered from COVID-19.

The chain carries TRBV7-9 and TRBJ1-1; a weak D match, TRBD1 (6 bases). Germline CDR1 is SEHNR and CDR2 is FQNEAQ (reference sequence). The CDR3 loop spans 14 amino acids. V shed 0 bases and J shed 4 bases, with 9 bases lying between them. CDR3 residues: CASSLATGSTEAFF. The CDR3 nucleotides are TGTGCCAGCAGCTTAGCTACAGGGAGCACTGAAGCTTTCTTT.

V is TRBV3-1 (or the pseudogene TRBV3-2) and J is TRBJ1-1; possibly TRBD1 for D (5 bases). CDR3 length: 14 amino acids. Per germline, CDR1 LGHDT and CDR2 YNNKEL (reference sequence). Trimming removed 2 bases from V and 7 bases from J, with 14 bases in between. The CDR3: CASSQYWGVGEAFF. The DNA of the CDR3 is TGTGCCAGCAGCCAATACTGGGGGGTAGGTGAAGCTTTCTTT.

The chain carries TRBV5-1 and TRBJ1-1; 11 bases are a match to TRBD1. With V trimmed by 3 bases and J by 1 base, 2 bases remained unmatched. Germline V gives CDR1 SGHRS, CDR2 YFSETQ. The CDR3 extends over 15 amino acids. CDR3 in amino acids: CASSWTGGENTEAFF. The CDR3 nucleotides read TGCGCCAGCAGCTGGACAGGGGGCGAGAACACTGAAGCTTTCTTT. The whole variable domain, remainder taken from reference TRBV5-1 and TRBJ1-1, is KAGVTQTPRYLIKTRGQQVTLSCSPISGHRSVSWYQQTPGQGLQFLFEYFSETQRNKGNFPGRFSGRQFSNSRSEMNVSTLELGDSALYLCASSWTGGENTEAFFGQGTRLTVV.

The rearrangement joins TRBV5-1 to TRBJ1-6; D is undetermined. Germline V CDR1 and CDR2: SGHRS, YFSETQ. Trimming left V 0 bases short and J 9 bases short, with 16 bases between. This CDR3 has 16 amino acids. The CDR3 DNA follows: TGCGCCAGCAGCTTGGAGGTGGGCCAAGTGGGTTCACCCCTCCACTTT. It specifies CASSLEVGQVGSPLHF.

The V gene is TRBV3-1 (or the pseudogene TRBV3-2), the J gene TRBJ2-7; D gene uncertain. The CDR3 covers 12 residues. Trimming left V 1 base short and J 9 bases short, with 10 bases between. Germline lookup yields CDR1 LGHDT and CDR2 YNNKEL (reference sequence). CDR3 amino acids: CASSQAETVQYF. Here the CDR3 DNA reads TGTGCCAGCAGCCAAGCGGAAACAGTGCAGTACTTC.

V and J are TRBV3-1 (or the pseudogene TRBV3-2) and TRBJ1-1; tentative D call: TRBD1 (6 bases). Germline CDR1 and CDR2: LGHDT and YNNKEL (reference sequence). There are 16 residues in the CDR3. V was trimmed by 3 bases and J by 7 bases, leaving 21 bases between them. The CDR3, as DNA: TGTGCCAGCAGCCAGTTAAGATCCAACAGGGCAGGTGAAGCTTTCTTT. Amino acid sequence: CASSQLRSNRAGEAFF.